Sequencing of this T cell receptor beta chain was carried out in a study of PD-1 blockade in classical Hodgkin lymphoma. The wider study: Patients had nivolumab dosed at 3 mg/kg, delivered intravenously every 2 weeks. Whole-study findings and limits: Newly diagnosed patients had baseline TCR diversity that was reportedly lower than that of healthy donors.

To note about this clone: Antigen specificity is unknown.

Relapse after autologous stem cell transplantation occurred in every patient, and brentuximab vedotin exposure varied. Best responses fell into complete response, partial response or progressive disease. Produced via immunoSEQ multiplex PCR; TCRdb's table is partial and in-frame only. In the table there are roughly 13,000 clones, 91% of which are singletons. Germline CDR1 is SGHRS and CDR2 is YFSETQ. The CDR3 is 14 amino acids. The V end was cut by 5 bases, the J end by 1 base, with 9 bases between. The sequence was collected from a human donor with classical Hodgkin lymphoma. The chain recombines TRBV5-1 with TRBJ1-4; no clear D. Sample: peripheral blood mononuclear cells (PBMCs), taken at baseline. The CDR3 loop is CASRLQLTNEKLFF. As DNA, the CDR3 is TGCGCCAGCAGATTACAGCTAACTAATGAAAAACTGTTTTTT.